Here is one TCR beta chain with its context. As yet, its antigen is unknown. These data are taken from a study of beta chain features in type 1 diabetes. Whole-study findings and limits: Cells with high TCR expression could be over-represented by cDNA sequencing.

All of the isolated RNA was reverse transcribed, so expressed TCRB transcripts were sequenced. Libraries were prepared by immunoSEQ multiplex PCR; TCRdb keeps only in-frame clonotypes and omits some of them. The table has around 500,000 clones, 10% to 12% seen once. The length of the CDR3 is 17 residues. V lost 4 bases, J lost 5 bases, and 21 bases lay in between. CDR1 and CDR2 from the germline V gene are LNHDA and SQIVND (reference sequence). In total, each donor contributed a single heparinised blood draw that averaged roughly 100 mL. The TCR comes from a young woman in good health. Sequenced input: naive CD4+ T cells from blood. V is TRBV19 and J is TRBJ2-1; the D gene is possibly TRBD1 (5 bases). CDR3 DNA: TGTGCCAGTAGTACCGACCGCCGGCAGGGTTCCAACAATGAGCAGTTCTTC. Translating gives CASSTDRRQGSNNEQFF.